These T cell receptor beta chains were read from a single sample in a study of blood T cell repertoires in COVID-19. The method was immunoSEQ multiplex PCR; TCRdb's version includes in-frame clones alone and lacks a portion of them. This table holds tens of thousands of clones, around nine tenths found once. Sample: peripheral blood. Every receptor here comes from an elderly man with active or convalescent COVID-19. Both conserved end residues are part of each CDR3. D genes are given only for firm matches. Clone size is shown for a subset of rows, as once, few, many or a class of expanded clone.

TRBJ2-3 | - | TRBV3-1/TRBV3-2 | once | CASSQDQTGDTQYF | TGTGCCAGCAGCCAAGACCAGACGGGAGATACGCAGTATTTT
TRBJ1-2 | TRBD1 | TRBV5-5 | - | CASSPDRSPRGGGYTF | TGTGCCAGCAGCCCGGACAGGAGCCCCCGAGGGGGAGGCTACACCTTC
TRBJ1-5 | TRBD1 | TRBV28 | - | CASSRDRAGNQPQHF | TGTGCCAGCAGCCGCGACAGGGCGGGCAATCAGCCCCAGCATTTT
TRBJ1-2 | - | TRBV28 | - | CASSKQGYGYTF | TGTGCCAGCAGTAAGCAGGGCTACGGCTACACCTTC
TRBJ2-3 | TRBD2 | TRBV9 | - | CASSVAGGSTDTQYF | TGTGCCAGCAGCGTAGCGGGAGGGAGCACAGATACGCAGTATTTT
TRBJ2-5 | - | TRBV10-2 | - | CASMRRLETQYF | TGCGCCAGCATGCGAAGATTAGAGACCCAGTACTTC
TRBJ2-3 | TRBD2 | TRBV15 | once | CATSGGSVTDTQYF | TGTGCCACCAGTGGCGGGAGCGTCACAGATACGCAGTATTTT
TRBJ1-3 | - | TRBV4-2 | - | CASSQPSDQNTIYF | TGTGCCAGCAGCCAGCCGAGCGACCAAAACACCATATATTTT
TRBJ1-2 | - | TRBV6-1 | - | CASSEVTGYGYTF | TGTGCCAGCAGTGAAGTGACAGGATATGGCTACACCTTC
TRBJ1-5 | TRBD1 | TRBV30 | - | CAWVGRGRGCSQHF | TGTGCCTGGGTGGGCAGGGGGCGTGGGTGCTCCCAGCATTTT
TRBJ2-1 | TRBD1 | TRBV19 | - | CASSRDRDSYNEQFF | TGTGCCAGTAGTAGGGACAGGGACTCCTACAATGAGCAGTTCTTC
TRBJ1-5 | - | TRBV5-1 | - | CASSLGANNQPQHF | TGCGCCAGCAGCTTGGGGGCCAACAATCAGCCCCAGCATTTT
TRBJ1-1 | TRBD1 | TRBV6-4 | - | CASSVDREWGNTEAFF | TGTGCCAGCAGTGTCGACAGGGAGTGGGGGAACACTGAAGCTTTCTTT
TRBJ2-5 | TRBD2 | TRBV19 | - | CASRRTSVSQETQYF | TGTGCCAGTAGAAGGACTAGCGTGTCCCAAGAGACCCAGTACTTC
TRBJ1-2 | - | TRBV6-6 | - | CASSYTGDGYTF | TGTGCCAGCAGTTACACGGGGGATGGCTACACCTTC
TRBJ1-2 | - | TRBV28 | - | CASFWAQGGYTF | TGTGCCAGCTTTTGGGCGCAGGGTGGCTACACCTTC
TRBJ1-3 | - | TRBV19 | once | CASSMGRDSGNTIYF | TGTGCCAGTAGTATGGGGCGGGATTCTGGAAACACCATATATTTT
TRBJ2-1 | - | TRBV9 | - | CASSVALVGVNNEQFF | TGTGCCAGCAGCGTAGCTCTGGTGGGAGTAAATAATGAGCAGTTCTTC
TRBJ1-3 | - | TRBV15 | - | CATSRVRDFGEHTIYF | TGTGCCACCAGCAGAGTACGGGACTTCGGGGAGCACACCATATATTTT
TRBJ1-1 | TRBD1 | TRBV5-8 | - | CASSPTGGNRAFF | TGTGCCAGCAGCCCGACAGGGGGCAATAGAGCTTTCTTT
TRBJ2-6 | - | TRBV14 | - | CASSQGFVGNGANVLTF | TGTGCCAGCAGCCAAGGTTTTGTGGGCAATGGGGCCAACGTCCTGACTTTC
TRBJ1-1 | - | TRBV5-1 | - | CASSFNSGEAFF | TGCGCCAGCAGCTTTAACAGTGGTGAAGCTTTCTTT
TRBJ1-5 | - | TRBV19 | - | CASSSSTVWSNQPQHF | TGTGCCAGTAGTTCCTCGACAGTCTGGAGCAATCAGCCCCAGCATTTT
TRBJ2-1 | TRBD1 | TRBV27 | - | CASRDRGYIWAEQFF | TGTGCCAGCAGAGACAGGGGGTATATTTGGGCTGAGCAGTTCTTC
TRBJ1-4 | - | TRBV5-1 | few | CASSWGAGGTNEKLFF | TGCGCCAGCAGCTGGGGGGCGGGAGGAACTAATGAAAAACTGTTTTTT
TRBJ2-3 | TRBD2 | TRBV5-1 | few | CASSLEGLAGADTQYF | TGCGCCAGCAGCTTGGAAGGACTAGCGGGGGCAGATACGCAGTATTTT
TRBJ1-1 | - | TRBV15 | once | CATSRDLLVRRVNEAFF | TGTGCCACCAGCAGAGATCTACTAGTAAGGCGCGTGAATGAAGCTTTCTTT
TRBJ2-1 | TRBD2 | TRBV19 | - | CASSPLTSGDYNEQFF | TGTGCCAGTAGTCCGCTGACTAGCGGGGATTACAATGAGCAGTTCTTC
TRBJ1-4 | - | TRBV19 | - | CASSITVDEKLFF | TGTGCCAGTAGTATCACAGTGGATGAAAAACTGTTTTTT
TRBJ2-3 | - | TRBV5-5 | - | CASSSTSRPSTDTQYF | TGTGCCAGCAGCTCGACGTCGCGGCCAAGCACAGATACGCAGTATTTT
TRBJ1-3 | TRBD1 | TRBV9 | - | CASSQPTGAGNTIYF | TGTGCCAGCAGCCAACCGACAGGGGCTGGAAACACCATATATTTT
TRBJ1-5 | - | TRBV18 | - | CASSQSTRVPAQHF | TGTGCCAGCTCACAAAGCACCCGGGTTCCAGCCCAGCATTTT
TRBJ1-2 | TRBD1 | TRBV3-1/TRBV3-2 | - | CASSQVQGARGYTF | TGTGCCAGCAGCCAAGTCCAGGGGGCGCGAGGCTACACCTTC
TRBJ1-6 | TRBD1 | TRBV7-2 | - | CASSLGQGTSPLHF | TGTGCCAGCAGCCTAGGACAGGGGACTTCACCCCTCCACTTT
TRBJ1-6 | - | TRBV2 | - | CASMPGFDNSPLHF | TGTGCCAGCATGCCGGGATTCGATAATTCACCCCTCCACTTT
TRBJ1-3 | - | TRBV9 | - | CASSVTPGISGNTIYF | TGTGCCAGCAGCGTCACCCCAGGGATATCTGGAAACACCATATATTTT
TRBJ1-1 | TRBD1 | TRBV5-6 | once | CASSGDRGLMLNTEAFF | TGTGCCAGCAGCGGGGACAGGGGGCTGATGCTGAACACTGAAGCTTTCTTT
TRBJ2-3 | - | TRBV5-6 | - | CASSLDITDTQYF | TGTGCCAGCAGCTTGGACATCACAGATACGCAGTATTTT
TRBJ2-2 | TRBD1 | TRBV19 | once | CASSTNRGTGELFF | TGTGCCAGTAGTACAAACAGGGGCACCGGGGAGCTGTTTTTT
TRBJ2-3 | - | TRBV10-1 | - | CASSAGRRGSPQYF | TGCGCCAGCAGTGCCGGACGACGGGGGAGTCCGCAGTATTTT
TRBJ1-4 | TRBD1 | TRBV6-5 | - | CASSRGGVSEKLFF | TGTGCCAGCAGTCGAGGGGGCGTAAGTGAAAAACTGTTTTTT
TRBJ2-3 | TRBD2 | TRBV5-1 | - | CANQSGSGRVADTQYF | TGCGCCAATCAATCGGGTAGCGGGAGAGTCGCAGATACGCAGTATTTT
TRBJ1-3 | - | TRBV6-1 | few | CASSEASGTSSGNTIYF | TGTGCCAGCAGTGAAGCCAGCGGCACCTCCTCTGGAAACACCATATATTTT
TRBJ2-4 | TRBD2 | TRBV11-3 | - | CASSLSGRAAKNIQYF | TGTGCCAGCAGCCTGAGCGGGAGGGCCGCCAAAAACATTCAGTACTTC
TRBJ1-6 | - | TRBV10-2 | - | CARSKTGDTLNSPLHF | TGCGCCAGAAGTAAAACCGGGGACACCCTCAATTCACCCCTCCACTTT
TRBJ1-5 | - | TRBV28 | - | CASSLVRDNQPQHF | TGTGCCAGCAGTTTAGTCAGGGATAACCAGCCCCAGCATTTT
TRBJ2-1 | TRBD1 | TRBV10-1 | - | CASSDPTGNYNEQFF | TGCGCCAGCAGTGACCCGACAGGGAACTACAATGAGCAGTTCTTC